Listed below are T cell receptor beta chains from one sample, sequenced in a study of T-cell reconstitution after alpha-beta-depleted transplantation in children. TCRdb reanalysed the PCR reads using MiXCR and keeps one entry per CDR3 protein. Of about 98,000 distinct CDR3 sequences in the sample, 20% to 30% were seen once. Source: PBMCs, taken before TCRalphabeta/CD19-depleted stem cell transplant. The receptors originated from a boy aged 2 to 9 with acute lymphoblastic leukemia, due to receive a stem cell transplant. The CDR3 runs from the conserved cysteine through the conserved F or W. D genes are given only for firm matches. Clone size, where shown, is once, few, many, or a class for clones that have expanded.

d_gene: -; abundance: -; j_gene: TRBJ2-1; v_gene: TRBV4-3; CDR3nt: TGCGCCAGCAGCCAAATGCACCAATCGGGAGATCATGAGCAGTTCTTC; CDR3aa: CASSQMHQSGDHEQFF
d_gene: TRBD2; abundance: -; j_gene: TRBJ2-1; v_gene: TRBV3-1; CDR3nt: TGTGCCAGCAGCCAAGGGGGGACTAGCCAGGGCTACAATGAGCAGTTCTTC; CDR3aa: CASSQGGTSQGYNEQFF
d_gene: -; abundance: few; j_gene: TRBJ1-1; v_gene: TRBV20-1; CDR3nt: TGCAGCCTTAGGAGGGGAAAAGGGCCCCAAAACACTGAAGCTTTCTTT; CDR3aa: CSLRRGKGPQNTEAFF
d_gene: -; abundance: -; j_gene: TRBJ1-2; v_gene: TRBV28; CDR3nt: TGTGCCAGCAGTCCCGCCGCCCTTTTGCGCGGCTACACCTTC; CDR3aa: CASSPAALLRGYTF
d_gene: -; abundance: few; j_gene: TRBJ1-1; v_gene: TRBV29-1; CDR3nt: TGCAGCGGGAAATTACAGAACACTGAAGCTTTCTTT; CDR3aa: CSGKLQNTEAFF
d_gene: TRBD2; abundance: -; j_gene: TRBJ2-1; v_gene: TRBV3-1; CDR3nt: TGTGCCAGCAGCCAGGGGACTATTAACAATGAGCAGTTCTTC; CDR3aa: CASSQGTINNEQFF
d_gene: -; abundance: few; j_gene: TRBJ2-4; v_gene: TRBV4-2; CDR3nt: TGTGCCAGCAGCCAAGATTTGCGGGTAGCCAAAAACATTCAGTACTTC; CDR3aa: CASSQDLRVAKNIQYF
d_gene: TRBD2; abundance: few; j_gene: TRBJ2-2; v_gene: TRBV29-1; CDR3nt: TGCAGCGCCCAGACTAGCGGAGTTAACGGGGAGCTGTTTTTT; CDR3aa: CSAQTSGVNGELFF
d_gene: TRBD2; abundance: many; j_gene: TRBJ2-3; v_gene: TRBV28; CDR3nt: TGTGCCAGCAGTTCCCTCAACGGGAGGAGCACAGATACGCAGTATTTT; CDR3aa: CASSSLNGRSTDTQYF
d_gene: -; abundance: -; j_gene: TRBJ2-7; v_gene: TRBV27; CDR3nt: TGTGCCAGCAGTTTGGGTTCGGCTGGCTCCTACGAGCAGTACTTC; CDR3aa: CASSLGSAGSYEQYF
d_gene: -; abundance: few; j_gene: TRBJ2-1; v_gene: TRBV7-3; CDR3nt: TGTGCCAGCAGCTTGCGGAGAGGGGCCTCTGCCAATGAGCAGTTCTTC; CDR3aa: CASSLRRGASANEQFF
d_gene: -; abundance: -; j_gene: TRBJ2-3; v_gene: TRBV5-1; CDR3nt: TGCGCCAGCAGCCACCAGGTGTTCTCATTAGATACGCAGTATTTT; CDR3aa: CASSHQVFSLDTQYF
d_gene: TRBD2; abundance: -; j_gene: TRBJ2-1; v_gene: TRBV3-1; CDR3nt: TGTGCCAGCAGCCAAACTAGCGGGCCTTACAATGAGCAGTTCTTC; CDR3aa: CASSQTSGPYNEQFF
d_gene: -; abundance: few; j_gene: TRBJ2-7; v_gene: TRBV29-1; CDR3nt: TGCAGCGTTGAAAGCAGCACTGCCTACGAGCAGTACTTC; CDR3aa: CSVESSTAYEQYF
d_gene: -; abundance: -; j_gene: TRBJ2-1; v_gene: TRBV20-1; CDR3nt: TGCAGTGCTAGAGATAGGCCGGGAGCTGGCAATGAGCAGTTCTTC; CDR3aa: CSARDRPGAGNEQFF
d_gene: -; abundance: -; j_gene: TRBJ2-3; v_gene: TRBV9; CDR3nt: TGTGCCAGCAGCGTAGGATGGGGGATGGGCACAGATACGCAGTATTTT; CDR3aa: CASSVGWGMGTDTQYF
d_gene: -; abundance: -; j_gene: TRBJ2-1; v_gene: TRBV7-2; CDR3nt: TGTGCCAGCCTGACCCCGATTAGCAAGCAGTTCTTC; CDR3aa: CASLTPISKQFF
d_gene: TRBD2; abundance: few; j_gene: TRBJ2-7; v_gene: TRBV6-5; CDR3nt: TGTGCCAGCAGTTACTCGGGCGGGAGCCCCTACGAGCAGTACTTC; CDR3aa: CASSYSGGSPYEQYF
d_gene: -; abundance: -; j_gene: TRBJ2-5; v_gene: TRBV20-1; CDR3nt: TGCAGTGCTAGAGGGGTAGCGGAGATTCAGTCGGCCCAGTACTTC; CDR3aa: CSARGVAEIQSAQYF
d_gene: -; abundance: -; j_gene: TRBJ1-1; v_gene: TRBV6-5; CDR3nt: TGTGCCAGCAGTTACGAGGAGAACACTGAAGCTTTCTTT; CDR3aa: CASSYEENTEAFF
d_gene: -; abundance: -; j_gene: TRBJ2-6; v_gene: TRBV20-1; CDR3nt: TGCAGTGCCGGGCGGGGCGGGGAAGCATATGGGGCCAACGTCCTGACTTTC; CDR3aa: CSAGRGGEAYGANVLTF
d_gene: -; abundance: few; j_gene: TRBJ2-1; v_gene: TRBV6-4; CDR3nt: TGTGCCAGCAGTATGACAGGTGGGGGTAATGAGCAGTTCTTC; CDR3aa: CASSMTGGGNEQFF
d_gene: -; abundance: many; j_gene: TRBJ2-7; v_gene: TRBV12-3/TRBV12-4; CDR3nt: TGTGCCAGCAGTGCAACGGACACAACGATGAGGTACTTC; CDR3aa: CASSATDTTMRYF
d_gene: -; abundance: many; j_gene: TRBJ2-6; v_gene: TRBV5-1; CDR3nt: TGCGCCAGCAGCTTAGAGGGCTCTGGGGCCAACGTCCTGACTTTC; CDR3aa: CASSLEGSGANVLTF
d_gene: -; abundance: few; j_gene: TRBJ2-7; v_gene: TRBV2; CDR3nt: TGTGCCAGCAGTGATGGAGGCTACGAGCAGTACTTC; CDR3aa: CASSDGGYEQYF
d_gene: TRBD1; abundance: -; j_gene: TRBJ2-2; v_gene: TRBV20-1; CDR3nt: TGCAGTGCTACCTCCGGGACAGGGCCCGGGGAGCTGTTTTTT; CDR3aa: CSATSGTGPGELFF
d_gene: -; abundance: -; j_gene: TRBJ2-1; v_gene: TRBV21-1; CDR3nt: TGTGCCAGCAGCCGTAGGGATGAGCAGTTCTTC; CDR3aa: CASSRRDEQFF
d_gene: TRBD1; abundance: few; j_gene: TRBJ2-2; v_gene: TRBV12-3/TRBV12-4; CDR3nt: TGTGCCAGCAGAGGCGACAGGGGGCGCATCGGGGAGCTGTTTTTT; CDR3aa: CASRGDRGRIGELFF
d_gene: -; abundance: -; j_gene: TRBJ1-2; v_gene: TRBV12-3/TRBV12-4; CDR3nt: TGTGCCAGCAGTTTCCCCGGGACCACTAACTATGGCTACACCTTC; CDR3aa: CASSFPGTTNYGYTF
d_gene: -; abundance: -; j_gene: TRBJ2-6; v_gene: TRBV6-1; CDR3nt: TGTGCCAGCGCTATATCAGGGGATGGGGCCAACGTCCTGACTTTC; CDR3aa: CASAISGDGANVLTF
d_gene: -; abundance: -; j_gene: TRBJ1-1; v_gene: TRBV5-4; CDR3nt: TGTGCCAGCAGCTTGACACTAAGTTGGAGGGAAGGGAATTTGAACACTGAAGCTTTCTTT; CDR3aa: CASSLTLSWREGNLNTEAFF
d_gene: -; abundance: -; j_gene: TRBJ2-7; v_gene: TRBV7-9; CDR3nt: TGTGCCAGCAGCCACCGGAGCGGAGCCCCCTACGAGCAGTACTTC; CDR3aa: CASSHRSGAPYEQYF
d_gene: TRBD1; abundance: -; j_gene: TRBJ1-1; v_gene: TRBV3-1; CDR3nt: TGTGCCAGCAGCCAAGCCAGGGGGCGGACCGAAGCTTTCTTT; CDR3aa: CASSQARGRTEAFF
d_gene: -; abundance: many; j_gene: TRBJ1-4; v_gene: TRBV6-5; CDR3nt: TGTGCCAGCAGTTCCGGACAGAAGAATGAAAAACTGTTTTTT; CDR3aa: CASSSGQKNEKLFF
d_gene: -; abundance: -; j_gene: TRBJ1-5; v_gene: TRBV28; CDR3nt: TGTGCCAGCAGTTTTCGGTATAGCAATCAGCCCCAGCATTTT; CDR3aa: CASSFRYSNQPQHF
d_gene: -; abundance: -; j_gene: TRBJ2-1; v_gene: TRBV7-7; CDR3nt: TGTGCCAGCAGCCAGAGCCGCGGCGATGAGCAGTTCTTC; CDR3aa: CASSQSRGDEQFF
d_gene: -; abundance: -; j_gene: TRBJ1-5; v_gene: TRBV12-3/TRBV12-4; CDR3nt: TGTGCCAGCAGTCCCGGGACGGTCCATCAGCCCCAGCATTTT; CDR3aa: CASSPGTVHQPQHF
d_gene: -; abundance: many; j_gene: TRBJ2-7; v_gene: TRBV7-2; CDR3nt: TGTGCCAGCAGCTCGAAAAGGACAGACGAGCAGTACTTC; CDR3aa: CASSSKRTDEQYF
d_gene: TRBD2; abundance: -; j_gene: TRBJ2-2; v_gene: TRBV6-1; CDR3nt: TGTGCCAGCAGTCCCGGGACTAGCGGCACCGGGGAGCTGTTTTTT; CDR3aa: CASSPGTSGTGELFF
d_gene: -; abundance: few; j_gene: TRBJ1-5; v_gene: TRBV28; CDR3nt: TGTGCCAGCAGTCGGACAGAATACAATCAGCCCCAGCATTTT; CDR3aa: CASSRTEYNQPQHF
d_gene: -; abundance: -; j_gene: TRBJ1-5; v_gene: TRBV12-3/TRBV12-4; CDR3nt: TGTGCCAGCAGCCTCACAGGGAACAATCAGCCCCAGCATTTT; CDR3aa: CASSLTGNNQPQHF
d_gene: TRBD2; abundance: -; j_gene: TRBJ2-5; v_gene: TRBV4-1; CDR3nt: TGCGCCAGCAGCCAGGCTAGCGGGAGCCAAGAGACCCAGTACTTC; CDR3aa: CASSQASGSQETQYF
d_gene: -; abundance: -; j_gene: TRBJ1-2; v_gene: TRBV5-7; CDR3nt: TGTGCCAGCAGCTCCAGGCCCTATGGCTACACCTTC; CDR3aa: CASSSRPYGYTF
d_gene: TRBD2; abundance: many; j_gene: TRBJ2-7; v_gene: TRBV11-2; CDR3nt: TGTGCCAGCAGCCCAGGTGGATTTCTGACTAGCGGAGGCGTCGAGCAGTACTTC; CDR3aa: CASSPGGFLTSGGVEQYF
d_gene: TRBD2; abundance: -; j_gene: TRBJ2-7; v_gene: TRBV24-1; CDR3nt: TGTGTCACCAGTGCCGGGGGGGGAATCGGCGAGCAGTACTTC; CDR3aa: CVTSAGGGIGEQYF
d_gene: -; abundance: -; j_gene: TRBJ2-3; v_gene: TRBV5-8; CDR3nt: TGTGCCAGCAGCCATACAGGGAAACGAGGAGATACGCAGTATTTT; CDR3aa: CASSHTGKRGDTQYF
d_gene: -; abundance: -; j_gene: TRBJ1-1; v_gene: TRBV5-6; CDR3nt: TGTGCCAGCAGCCCCTGGATCAACACTGAAGCTTTCTTT; CDR3aa: CASSPWINTEAFF
d_gene: -; abundance: -; j_gene: TRBJ2-5; v_gene: TRBV3-1; CDR3nt: TGTGCCAGCAGCCAATTGGAAGGGACCCAGTACTTC; CDR3aa: CASSQLEGTQYF
d_gene: -; abundance: many; j_gene: TRBJ1-2; v_gene: TRBV28; CDR3nt: TGTGCCAGCAGCACCTCGTCGGTCGGCTACACCTTC; CDR3aa: CASSTSSVGYTF
d_gene: -; abundance: -; j_gene: TRBJ1-2; v_gene: TRBV29-1; CDR3nt: TGCAGCGTTGAGGTCAGGGGCCCTTATGGCTACACCTTC; CDR3aa: CSVEVRGPYGYTF
d_gene: -; abundance: many; j_gene: TRBJ2-3; v_gene: TRBV12-3/TRBV12-4; CDR3nt: TGTGCCAGCAGCCGGACAGATACGCAGTATTTT; CDR3aa: CASSRTDTQYF
d_gene: -; abundance: many; j_gene: TRBJ1-3; v_gene: TRBV21-1; CDR3nt: TGTGCCAGCAGCAACTACCCCAGCGTAATTGAGACCGACGTCATTGGAAACACCATATATTTT; CDR3aa: CASSNYPSVIETDVIGNTIYF
d_gene: TRBD1; abundance: few; j_gene: TRBJ2-2; v_gene: TRBV10-3; CDR3nt: TGTGCCACCTCAGGACAGGGGACGAACACCGGGGAGCTGTTTTTT; CDR3aa: CATSGQGTNTGELFF
d_gene: TRBD2; abundance: few; j_gene: TRBJ2-3; v_gene: TRBV20-1; CDR3nt: TGCAGTCGGACTAGCGGGAGTGTTTGGGATACGCAGTATTTT; CDR3aa: CSRTSGSVWDTQYF